These T cell receptor beta chains were read from a single sample in a study of cytomegalovirus exposure and HLA in healthy donors. Method: immunoSEQ multiplex PCR; TCRdb's copy keeps in-frame clones and lacks some. The sample holds about 210,000 clones, approximately 79% seen once. Sequenced: PBMCs. The receptors stem from a male donor in good health and CMV-seronegative. The CDR3 runs from the conserved cysteine through the conserved F or W. Clone size appears in some rows only: once, few, many, or a class for an expanded clone.

TRBJ1-1 | TRBV7-9 | NA | CASSSGWTEAFF
TRBJ2-7 | TRBV28 | NA | CASSYRRGEQYF
TRBJ1-5 | TRBV30 | NA | CAWSPGTGGQPQHF
TRBJ2-3 | TRBV9 | NA | CASSASAGGTDTQYF
TRBJ2-3 | TRBV4-1 | NA | CASSLTSGGRDTQYF
TRBJ1-1 | TRBV10-3 | NA | CAISESISGNTEAFF
TRBJ1-5 | TRBV19 | NA | CASDRGRNQPQHF
TRBJ2-3 | TRBV5-4 | NA | CASSLGLLEDTQYF
TRBJ2-6 | TRBV5-1 | NA | CASTPGGGANVLTF
TRBJ1-5 | TRBV15 | NA | CATSRGNTGANQPQHF
TRBJ2-6 | TRBV27 | NA | CASSGWDWFSGANVLTF
TRBJ2-7 | TRBV6-5 | few | CASGLGQGVTYEQYF
TRBJ2-2 | TRBV7-3 | few | CASSYGGTGELFF
TRBJ1-1 | TRBV7-2 | NA | CASSLSPALLNTEAFF
TRBJ2-1 | TRBV7-2 | NA | CASSSGQGGFHEQFF
TRBJ2-7 | TRBV11-2 | NA | CASSFTGGEPYEQYF
TRBJ1-6 | TRBV6-5 | NA | CASNTRDTENLHF
TRBJ1-2 | TRBV9 | once | CASSVVQQIDGYTF
TRBJ2-2 | TRBV4-2 | NA | CASSQANGAGNTGELFF
TRBJ2-7 | TRBV6-1 | NA | CASSDSSGRGYEQYF
TRBJ1-3 | TRBV4-2 | NA | CASSQDFGGNGNTIYF
TRBJ2-1 | TRBV29-1 | NA | CSVEGTSGRSTYNEQFF
TRBJ2-1 | TRBV10-3 | few | CAISESKRGGLVEQFF
TRBJ2-3 | TRBV4-3 | NA | CASSQESSGSRTDTQYF
TRBJ1-3 | TRBV4-1 | NA | CASSQDTGNTIYF
TRBJ2-3 | TRBV5-1 | few | CASSLVVSGKDTQYF
TRBJ2-7 | TRBV28 | NA | CASSLLAREQYF
TRBJ1-4 | TRBV18 | NA | CASSQDRRLDEKLFF
TRBJ2-2 | TRBV2 | NA | CASSLYTGELFF
TRBJ1-2 | TRBV7-9 | NA | CASSMGTEDGYTF
TRBJ2-3 | TRBV5-5 | NA | CASSLAQGADTQYF
TRBJ2-7 | TRBV6-5 | NA | CASRPSGSDYEQYF
TRBJ1-3 | TRBV7-2 | once | CASSWAQGNTIYF
TRBJ2-7 | TRBV13 | NA | CASSLGATSGGSVIHEQYF
TRBJ2-7 | TRBV6-5 | NA | CASIPLGGGGYEQYF
TRBJ2-7 | TRBV27 | NA | CASRARGSSYEQYF
TRBJ1-2 | TRBV7-8 | NA | CASSLGTALNYGYTF
TRBJ2-3 | TRBV10-3 | NA | CAISESGGGTSTDTQYF
TRBJ1-1 | TRBV6-5 | NA | CASSLTGSTEAFF
TRBJ1-5 | TRBV14 | NA | CASSQVSGGKQPQHF
TRBJ2-7 | TRBV5-1 | few | CASSPGRDYEQYF
TRBJ1-2 | TRBV5-6 | NA | CASSLDLEGARYGYTF
TRBJ1-2 | TRBV11-2 | NA | CASSLDSSFYGYTF
TRBJ1-1 | TRBV7-8 | medium-sized | CASSFTRGFEAFF
TRBJ1-1 | TRBV29-1 | NA | CSVQGGWGMNTEAFF
TRBJ2-5 | TRBV6-6 | NA | CASSYVGQGGQETQYF
TRBJ2-1 | TRBV18 | NA | CASSPMSNEQFF
TRBJ2-5 | TRBV9 | few | CASSSRAGQLTSGRGFAETQYF
TRBJ2-1 | TRBV27 | NA | CASTGLAGNNEQFF
TRBJ1-2 | TRBV6-4 | NA | CASSLRLADSNYGYTF
TRBJ1-5 | TRBV19 | NA | CASTVGQSNQPQHF
TRBJ1-2 | TRBV6-5 | NA | CASRGQDGGYTF